Presented here are 11 T cell receptor beta chains from one specimen sequenced in a study of shared clonotypes between healthy human individuals. Repertoires were generated with immunoSEQ multiplex PCR, while TCRdb's copy carries only in-frame clones and drops some. Among 600,000 to 750,000 clones listed, around 91% were seen once. The sequenced material came from memory CD8+ T cells from PBMCs. The subset is: CD45RO+ cells pooled with CCR7-negative TemRA cells. These receptors came from a man aged 18 to 30 in good health. Some clones in this sample may be carry-over from other donors' samples.

In DNA form, the CDR3 reads TGTGCCACCTGGAGCGGGGCTAGCACAGATACGCAGTATTTT. It codes for CATWSGASTDTQYF. The chain links TRBV14 to TRBJ2-3; the match to TRBD2 covers 7 bases. Germline V gene data show CDR1 as SGHDN and CDR2 as FVKESK. The CDR3 totals 14 residues. V was pared by 10 bases and J by 0 bases, with 7 bases of the junction left unmatched.

The chain combines TRBV7-8 with TRBJ2-1; unclear D gene. Germline assignment: CDR1 SGHVS and CDR2 FQNEAQ. Trimming took off 0 bases at V and 0 bases at J, with 9 bases between the two ends. The CDR3 sequence is 16 residues long. The CDR3 spells CASSLAPWSSYNEQFF. The CDR3 DNA reads as TGTGCCAGCAGCTTAGCCCCTTGGAGCTCCTACAATGAGCAGTTCTTC. Full variable domain (outside the CDR3, taken from reference TRBV7-8 and TRBJ2-1): GAGVSQSPRYKVAKRGQDVALRCDPISGHVSLFWYQQALGQGPEFLTYFQNEAQLDKSGLPSDRFFAERPEGSVSTLKIQRTQQEDSAVYLCASSLAPWSSYNEQFFGPGTRLTVL.

The V and J genes are TRBV7-9 and TRBJ1-2, with a possible D match to TRBD1 (5 bases). Trimming pared 1 base from V and 7 bases from J, leaving 10 bases between. CDR1 SEHNR and CDR2 FQNEAQ come from the germline V gene (reference sequence). This CDR3 spans 13 amino acids. The CDR3 loop is CASSLDQGFGYTF. The DNA for the CDR3 is TGTGCCAGCAGCTTAGACCAGGGTTTTGGCTACACCTTC.

The rearrangement links TRBV28 to TRBJ1-6; 7 nucleotides line up with TRBD1. From germline, CDR1 is MDHEN and CDR2 SYDVKM. The CDR3 has 15 amino acids. The ends lost 6 bases at V and 7 bases at J; junction bases unmatched: 9. CDR3 region: CASREEDRLNSPLHF. The CDR3 nucleotides are TGTGCCAGCAGAGAGGAGGACAGGCTGAATTCACCCCTCCACTTT. Full variable domain (rest looked up from reference TRBV28 and TRBJ1-6): DVKVTQSSRYLVKRTGEKVFLECVQDMDHENMFWYRQDPGLGLRLIYFSYDVKMKEKGDIPEGYSVSREKKERFSLILESASTNQTSMYLCASREEDRLNSPLHFGNGTRLTVT.

This rearrangement joins TRBV6-5 to TRBJ2-5; 7 bases fit TRBD2. From germline, CDR1 is MNHEY and CDR2 SVGAGI. V shed 4 bases and J 5 bases; nucleotides not matched to a gene: 10. This CDR3 comprises 15 residues. The CDR3 DNA follows: TGTGCCAGCAGTTTAAAAGCGGGATTCATTGAGACCCAGTACTTC. It encodes CASSLKAGFIETQYF.

V gene TRBV6-5 combines with J gene TRBJ1-4; no reliable D call. The CDR3 runs 13 residues. Germline V CDR1 and CDR2: MNHEY, SVGAGI. The V end was cut by 7 bases, the J end by 0 bases, with 6 bases between. The CDR3 loop is CASKISTNEKLFF. The CDR3 nucleotides are TGTGCCAGCAAGATTTCAACTAATGAAAAACTGTTTTTT.

The V and J genes are TRBV19 and TRBJ2-5, with 9 bases aligning to TRBD2. The V gene's germline CDR1 is LNHDA and CDR2 SQIVND (reference sequence). CDR3 length equals 13 residues. J gave up 5 bases and V 3 bases, and 1 base lay outside the gene matches. CDR3 sequence: CASSILAGETQYF. In DNA form, the CDR3 reads TGTGCCAGTAGTATCCTAGCGGGGGAGACCCAGTACTTC.

V and J are TRBV9 and TRBJ1-4, with 8 positions matching TRBD1. V lost 4 bases and J lost 8; bases outside the gene matches: 10. Germline CDR1 reads SGDLS; CDR2 reads YYNGEE. The CDR3 runs 15 residues. In nucleotides, the CDR3 is TGTGCCAGCAGCCCTTGGCAGGGGGCTGGAGAAAAACTGTTTTTT. Encoded protein: CASSPWQGAGEKLFF.

J is TRBJ2-1 and V is TRBV13; 12 positions agree with TRBD2. Germline values: CDR1 PRHDT, CDR2 FYEKMQ (reference sequence). V shed 4 bases and J 10 bases; nucleotides not matched to a gene: 2. This CDR3 has 13 residues. The CDR3 DNA reads TGTGCCAGCAGCTGGCTAGCGGGAGGGGAGCAGTTCTTC. It yields the protein CASSWLAGGEQFF. Drawing the rest from reference TRBV13 and TRBJ2-1, the complete variable domain is AAGVIQSPRHLIKEKRETATLKCYPIPRHDTVYWYQQGPGQDPQFLISFYEKMQSDKGSIPDRFSAQQFSDYHSELNMSSLELGDSALYFCASSWLAGGEQFFGPGTRLTVL.

The rearrangement uses TRBV2 and TRBJ2-7; 9 bases map to TRBD2. The CDR3 has 15 residues. The J segment lost 2 bases and the V segment lost 0 bases, leaving 2 bases of the junction unmatched. Germline CDR1 and CDR2: SNHLY and FYNNEI. CDR3 in amino acids: CASSEAAGGPYEQYF. The CDR3 nucleotides read TGTGCCAGCAGTGAAGCAGCGGGAGGCCCCTACGAGCAGTACTTC.

As to this clone: The same CDR3 arises from other DNA sequences in this sample as well. This sequence joins TRBV5-6 and TRBJ1-2, with a tentative D call TRBD1 (6 bases). Trimming left V 4 bases short and J 5 bases short, with 12 bases between. Looked up from germline, CDR1 is SGHDT and CDR2 is YYEEEE. There are 13 residues in the CDR3. The CDR3 spells CASSQGQAYGYTF. The CDR3, as DNA: TGTGCCAGCAGCCAGGGACAAGCTTATGGCTACACCTTC.